A single sample gave rise to the 20 T cell receptor beta chains below, sequenced in a study of STAT5B mutations in CD4+ large granular lymphocyte leukemia. The protocol was immunoSEQ multiplex PCR, while the TCRdb copy is restricted to in-frame clones and leaves out a portion. The sample shows 20,000 to 25,000 clones, 70% to 85% of them seen only once. Sequencing input: CD4+ T cells from blood buffy coats. These receptors were taken from a human donor in good health.

The V and J genes are TRBV29-1 and TRBJ2-1; the match to TRBD2 covers 7 bases. The CDR3 extends over 12 amino acids. Germline V gene lookup returns CDR1 SQVTM and CDR2 ANQGSEA. J was trimmed by 7 bases and V by 4 bases; bases with no gene match: 4. The CDR3 protein is CSVGNSGNEQFF. Here the CDR3 DNA reads TGCAGCGTTGGGAATAGCGGGAATGAGCAGTTCTTC.

In its sample, this clone was seen once. This rearrangement joins TRBV18 to TRBJ2-3; maybe TRBD2 (5 bases). This CDR3 region has 17 residues. Trimming stripped 0 bases from V and 10 bases from J, with 23 bases between. Germline lookup yields CDR1 KGHSH and CDR2 LQKENI. CDR3 coding DNA: TGTGCCAGCTCACCACCGGAGGAGTTGCGATTCCCTCGTGCGCAGTATTTT. Translation: CASSPPEELRFPRAQYF. Based on the CDR3 plus reference TRBV18 and TRBJ2-3, the full variable domain is NAGVMQNPRHLVRRRGQEARLRCSPMKGHSHVYWYRQLPEEGLKFMVYLQKENIIDESGMPKERFSAEFPKEGPSILRIQQVVRGDSAAYFCASSPPEELRFPRAQYFGPGTRLTVL.

J is TRBJ1-6 and V is TRBV6-1; no clear D gene. Looked up from germline, CDR1 is MNHNS and CDR2 is SASEGT. This CDR3 region has 15 residues. V was cut by 4 bases and J by 11 bases, with 18 bases left in between. This CDR3 is CASSAVGPEVAPLHF. The CDR3 DNA is TGTGCCAGCAGTGCCGTGGGCCCGGAGGTTGCACCCCTCCACTTT.

The genes are TRBV6-1 and TRBJ1-2; the D gene is possibly TRBD1 (5 bases). The CDR3 is 12 residues long. The germline V and J ends were trimmed by 3 bases and 6 bases, with 8 bases remaining between them. The germline CDR1 and CDR2 sequences are MNHNS and SASEGT. The CDR3 coding sequence is TGTGCCAGCAGTGACCGGGGGGATGGCTACACCTTC. It codes for CASSDRGDGYTF.

V is TRBV11-3 and J is TRBJ2-6; tentatively, D is TRBD1 (6 bases). Germline assignment: CDR1 SGHNT and CDR2 YENEEA. This CDR3 is 17 amino acids long. Deletions cut 4 bases from V and 0 bases from J, with 13 bases between. DNA for the CDR3: TGTGCCAGCAGCTCCGGACAGACAAACTCTGGGGCCAACGTCCTGACTTTC. It specifies CASSSGQTNSGANVLTF.

This clone occurred a few times. This rearrangement joins TRBV10-1 to TRBJ1-2; D gene ambiguous. The CDR3 is made up of 13 amino acids. Germline V CDR1 and CDR2: WNHNN, SYGVQD (reference sequence). V was trimmed by 6 bases and J by 4 bases, leaving 12 bases between them. CDR3 in DNA: TGCGCCAGCAGCTCGGACCAGTCCTATGGCTACACCTTC. Its protein is CASSSDQSYGYTF.

This chain uses TRBV7-2 with TRBJ2-5; D may be TRBD2 (6 bases). Germline CDR1 is SGHTA and CDR2 is FQGNSA. This CDR3 comprises 15 residues. The ends were cut back, 5 bases at V and 4 bases at J, with 17 bases in the middle. The CDR3 DNA is TGTGCCAGCAGCCCCCGCCACAGCGGGTCAGAGACCCAGTACTTC. Its protein product is CASSPRHSGSETQYF.

The gene calls are TRBV9 and TRBJ2-7, with 13 bases that match TRBD2. With 4 bases clipped from V and 0 bases from J, the junction kept 4 bases outside the gene matches. The CDR3 has 16 amino acids. CDR1 is SGDLS and CDR2 is YYNGEE in the germline V gene. The DNA for the CDR3 is TGTGCCAGCAGCCCTACTAGCGGGAGGGCCTCCTACGAGCAGTACTTC. It is translated as CASSPTSGRASYEQYF.

This clone was picked up one time. The rearrangement uses TRBV27 and TRBJ1-6; D is undetermined. Germline CDR1 MNHEY, CDR2 SMNVEV (reference sequence). Trimming pared 3 bases from V and 7 bases from J, leaving 10 bases between. The CDR3 covers 14 residues. The CDR3 sequence: CASSFQRPNSPLHF. In DNA, the CDR3 is TGTGCCAGCAGTTTTCAGCGGCCGAATTCACCCCTCCACTTT.

V gene TRBV2 combines with J gene TRBJ1-1; TRBD1 is a possible D gene (5 bases). V dropped 1 base and J dropped 4 bases, with 10 bases sitting between them. The CDR3 has 14 amino acids. Looked up from germline, CDR1 is SNHLY and CDR2 is FYNNEI. Here the CDR3 DNA reads TGTGCCAGCAGTGAAGGGGGGGTCGGCACTGAAGCTTTCTTT. This codes for CASSEGGVGTEAFF.

The genes are TRBV11-3 and TRBJ2-7; 13 bases agree with TRBD2. Trimming at V came to 5 bases and at J to 2 bases, leaving 6 bases not matched to a gene. The CDR3 totals 16 residues. Germline V CDR1 and CDR2: SGHNT, YENEEA. The CDR3 DNA is TGTGCCAGCAGCCCTGGACTAGCGGGAGTCCCCTACGAGCAGTACTTC. Protein: CASSPGLAGVPYEQYF. Full variable domain (missing parts from reference TRBV11-3 and TRBJ2-7): EAGVVQSPRYKIIEKKQPVAFWCNPISGHNTLYWYLQNLGQGPELLIRYENEEAVDDSQLPKDRFSAERLKGVDSTLKIQPAELGDSAVYLCASSPGLAGVPYEQYFGPGTRLTVT.

A single count supports this clone. The chain employs TRBV4-1 and TRBJ2-3; D is ambiguous. This CDR3 contains 16 residues. The V and J ends lost 4 bases and 2 bases respectively, with 16 bases between them. The germline gives CDR1 MGHRA, CDR2 YSYEKL. CDR3 coding DNA: TGCGCCAGCAGCCCTTATTTGTTTTCCTACACAGATACGCAGTATTTT. This sequence encodes CASSPYLFSYTDTQYF.

The chain recombines TRBV7-9 with TRBJ2-3; 7 bases fit TRBD2. V was clipped by 5 bases and J by 2 bases; unmatched bases: 10. This CDR3 region has 16 residues. Germline V gene lookup returns CDR1 SEHNR and CDR2 FQNEAQ (reference sequence). The chain's CDR3 is CASSNRASGSTDTQYF. The CDR3 nucleotides read TGTGCCAGCAGCAATCGGGCTAGCGGATCCACAGATACGCAGTATTTT.

The rearrangement uses TRBV6-5 and TRBJ1-1, with no clear D. CDR1 is MNHEY, CDR2 SVGAGI, per germline. The length of the CDR3 is 13 residues. With 0 bases removed from V and 6 bases from J, the gap between germline ends came to 8 bases. This CDR3 is CASSYSWGAEAFF. CDR3 nucleotide sequence: TGTGCCAGCAGTTACTCGTGGGGAGCTGAAGCTTTCTTT.

On this clone itself: A read error may produce the germline difference seen at one junction end. The chain combines TRBV19 with TRBJ2-5; D remains unclear. Germline V lookup: CDR1 LNHDA, CDR2 SQIVND (reference sequence). The CDR3 extends over 13 amino acids. In nucleotides, the CDR3 is TGTGCCAGTAGTATACAACAGCAAGAGGCCCAGTACTTC. This codes for CASSIQQQEAQYF.

The chain couples TRBV29-1 to TRBJ1-1, with TRBD1 matching 10 bases. The V and J ends lost 1 base and 4 bases, in that order; junction bases with no gene match: 3. This CDR3 is built from 14 residues. From germline, CDR1 is SQVTM and CDR2 ANQGSEA. The CDR3 here is CSVEGQGAGTEAFF. CDR3 DNA: TGCAGCGTTGAAGGACAGGGGGCTGGCACTGAAGCTTTCTTT. Combining the CDR3 with reference TRBV29-1 and TRBJ1-1 gives the whole variable domain SAVISQKPSRDICQRGTSLTIQCQVDSQVTMMFWYRQQPGQSLTLIATANQGSEATYESGFVIDKFPISRPNLTFSTLTVSNMSPEDSSIYLCSVEGQGAGTEAFFGQGTRLTVV.

The rearrangement uses TRBV2 and TRBJ2-7; D ambiguous. Trimming took 6 bases from V and 2 from J, leaving 8 bases between them. This CDR3 is built from 12 residues. CDR1 and CDR2 from the germline V gene are SNHLY and FYNNEI. The CDR3 nucleotides read TGTGCCAGCAGAGAGCAGGCCTACGAGCAGTACTTC. Its protein is CASREQAYEQYF.

The chain employs TRBV28 and TRBJ1-2, with 7 bases matching TRBD1. CDR1 is MDHEN and CDR2 is SYDVKM in the germline V gene. This CDR3 spans 13 amino acids. Trimming took 3 bases from V and 6 from J; bases not matched to a gene: 4. CDR3 coding DNA: TGTGCCAGCAGTTTGGAGGGGGCTCATGGCTACACCTTC. The encoded protein is CASSLEGAHGYTF.

This chain joins TRBV6-6 and TRBJ2-5; D is uncertain. The CDR3 length is 12 residues. The V gene's germline CDR1 is MNHNY and CDR2 SVGAGI (reference sequence). With 6 bases removed from V and 5 bases from J, the gap between germline ends came to 10 bases. The CDR3: CASSLTRETQYF. For the CDR3, the DNA is TGTGCCAGCAGCCTCACCCGGGAGACCCAGTACTTC.

This clone appeared a few times. The CDR3 DNA reads TGTGCCAGCCAGACAGATACGCAGTATTTT. The encoded protein is CASQTDTQYF. The chain uses TRBV2 and TRBJ2-3; D is unresolved. Germline V gene sequence: CDR1 SNHLY, CDR2 FYNNEI. The CDR3 loop spans 10 amino acids. Between the trimmed V and J ends, which lost 8 bases and 3 bases, there was a span of 3 bases.